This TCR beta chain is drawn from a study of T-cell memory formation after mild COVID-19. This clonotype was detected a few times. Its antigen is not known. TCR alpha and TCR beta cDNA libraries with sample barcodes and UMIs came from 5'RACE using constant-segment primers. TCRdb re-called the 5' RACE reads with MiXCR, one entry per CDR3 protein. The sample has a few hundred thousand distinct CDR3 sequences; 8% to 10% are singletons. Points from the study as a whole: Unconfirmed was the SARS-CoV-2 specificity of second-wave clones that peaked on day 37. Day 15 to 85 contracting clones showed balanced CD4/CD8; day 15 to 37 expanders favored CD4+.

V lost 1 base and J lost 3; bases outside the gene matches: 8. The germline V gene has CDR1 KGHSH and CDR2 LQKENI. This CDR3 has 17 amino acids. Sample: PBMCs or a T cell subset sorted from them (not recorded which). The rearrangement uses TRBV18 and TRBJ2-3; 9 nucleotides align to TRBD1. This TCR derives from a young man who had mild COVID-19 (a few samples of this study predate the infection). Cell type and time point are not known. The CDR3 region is CASSPRIPGQGTDTQYF. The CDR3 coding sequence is TGTGCCAGCTCACCACGAATTCCGGGACAGGGTACAGATACGCAGTATTTT.